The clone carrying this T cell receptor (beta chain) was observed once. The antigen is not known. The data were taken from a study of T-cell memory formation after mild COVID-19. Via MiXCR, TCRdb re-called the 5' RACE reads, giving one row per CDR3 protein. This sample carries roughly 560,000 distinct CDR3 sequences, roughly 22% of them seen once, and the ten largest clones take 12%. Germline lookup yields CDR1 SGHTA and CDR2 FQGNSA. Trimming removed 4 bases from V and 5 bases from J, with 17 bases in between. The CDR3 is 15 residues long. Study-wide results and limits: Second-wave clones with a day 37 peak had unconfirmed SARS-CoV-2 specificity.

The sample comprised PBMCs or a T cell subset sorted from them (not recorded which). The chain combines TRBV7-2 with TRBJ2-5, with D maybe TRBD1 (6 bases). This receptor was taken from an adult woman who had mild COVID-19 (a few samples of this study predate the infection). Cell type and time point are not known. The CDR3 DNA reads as TGTGCCAGCAGCTCACATCAGGGGTCGGGCGAGACCCAGTACTTC. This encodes CASSSHQGSGETQYF.